Below are 30 T cell receptor beta chains sequenced from a single sample in a study of Ad26.COV2.S vaccination and SARS-CoV-2 variants. Sequencing used immunoSEQ multiplex PCR; TCRdb keeps in-frame clones, though not all of them. This table holds 430,000 or so clones, 80% to 95% found once. Treatment here: around 19 received Ad26.COV2.S at low or high dose, single or two shots; about five received placebo; per-sample allocation not given. Sampling was done on day 63 after the first vaccine or placebo injection. The source was peripheral blood, collected in a trial of Ad26.COV2.S vaccine versus placebo. The source of these receptors is a person between 18 and 65 years old who received the Ad26.COV2.S COVID-19 vaccine or a placebo.

The J gene is TRBJ2-5, the V gene TRBV6-1; D is uncertain. Germline V gene sequence: CDR1 MNHNS, CDR2 SASEGT. This CDR3 is 15 amino acids long. Trimming left V 3 bases short and J 5 bases short, with 16 bases between. The CDR3 DNA reads as TGTGCCAGCAGTGAGCCCAACCGCTCGTGGGAGACCCAGTACTTC. It specifies CASSEPNRSWETQYF.

The rearrangement links TRBV6-2 or TRBV6-3 to TRBJ2-7; TRBD2 matches 8 bases. The CDR3 covers 15 residues. With V trimmed by 5 bases and J by 7 bases, 13 bases remained unmatched. The V gene's germline CDR1 is MNHEY and CDR2 SVGEGT. Written as DNA, the CDR3 is TGTGCCAGCAGTAAACCCTTAGCGGGAATTGGAGAGCAGTACTTC. This encodes CASSKPLAGIGEQYF.

V is TRBV19 and J is TRBJ2-7, with 10 bases identical to TRBD2. Germline trimming cut 5 bases from V and 3 bases from J; bases unmatched to any gene: 7. CDR3 length: 15 amino acids. Germline CDR1 is LNHDA and CDR2 is SQIVND (reference sequence). The CDR3 DNA is TGTGCCAGTAGTCCTATGGGACTAGCGTTCTACGAGCAGTACTTC. Encoded protein: CASSPMGLAFYEQYF.

The rearrangement links TRBV25-1 to TRBJ1-4; D unclear. The germline CDR1 and CDR2 sequences are MGHDK and SYGVNS. Trimming removed 9 bases at V and 0 bases at J, with 8 bases between. The CDR3 is made up of 13 amino acids. The CDR3 region is CASLETTNEKLFF. The DNA for the CDR3 is TGTGCCAGTCTGGAGACAACTAATGAAAAACTGTTTTTT.

V is TRBV5-6 and J is TRBJ2-7; maybe TRBD1 (6 bases). CDR1 SGHDT and CDR2 YYEEEE come from the germline V gene. The V and J ends lost 4 bases and 0 bases respectively, with 11 bases between them. The CDR3 totals 14 residues. The CDR3 protein is CASSRTAASYEQYF. The CDR3 DNA is TGTGCCAGCAGCCGGACAGCCGCCTCCTACGAGCAGTACTTC.

The chain links TRBV27 to TRBJ1-4; the D gene is possibly TRBD1 (5 bases). The CDR3 spans 15 residues. Germline values: CDR1 MNHEY, CDR2 SMNVEV (reference sequence). V was cut by 1 base and J by 3 bases, with 9 bases left in between. The CDR3 nucleotides read TGTGCCAGCAGTTTATACGGGGGTGCTAATGAAAAACTGTTTTTT. Translating gives CASSLYGGANEKLFF.

The V gene is TRBV10-3, the J gene TRBJ2-7; D is unclear. The CDR3 is 15 amino acids. Germline assignment: CDR1 ENHRY and CDR2 SYGVKD. With 10 bases removed from V and 0 bases from J, the gap between germline ends came to 19 bases. The CDR3 nucleotides are TGTGCCACCCAGAATCACCACGCTAACTCCTACGAGCAGTACTTC. Protein sequence: CATQNHHANSYEQYF.

The chain recombines TRBV5-5 with TRBJ1-3; D is perhaps TRBD1 (5 bases). CDR1 is SGHKS, CDR2 YYEKEE, per germline (reference sequence). Trimming shortened V by 4 bases and J by 0 bases, and 11 bases separated the two germline ends. The CDR3 is made up of 15 amino acids. CDR3 bases: TGTGCCAGCAGCCTCGGGGGGAGCTCTGGAAACACCATATATTTT. Its protein is CASSLGGSSGNTIYF.

This chain connects TRBV27 to TRBJ2-1; 8 positions match TRBD2. J lost 10 bases, V lost 5 bases, and 22 bases had no gene match. The CDR3 contains 18 residues. Germline CDR1 and CDR2: MNHEY and SMNVEV (reference sequence). CDR3 loop: CASSKTPGGESLSEEQFF. For the CDR3, the DNA is TGTGCCAGCAGTAAAACTCCCGGGGGGGAGTCTCTTTCTGAAGAGCAGTTCTTC.

This clone occurred once. The gene calls are TRBV29-1 and TRBJ2-1, with TRBD2 matching 8 bases. Trimming cost V 5 bases and J 9 bases; bases outside gene matches: 6. The germline CDR1 and CDR2 sequences are SQVTM and ANQGSEA. The CDR3 is 12 amino acids. DNA of the CDR3: TGCAGCGTTTCGCGGGAGGATGTTGAGCAGTTCTTC. This sequence encodes CSVSREDVEQFF.

This clone was counted once. This chain links TRBV7-2 with TRBJ2-2; D is unclear. CDR1 is SGHTA and CDR2 is FQGNSA in the germline V gene. V lost 1 base, J lost 8 bases, and 8 bases lay in between. The CDR3 covers 13 residues. The CDR3 region is CASSLVSLGELFF. The CDR3 DNA is TGTGCCAGCAGCTTAGTGTCCCTAGGGGAGCTGTTTTTT.

The chain couples TRBV6-5 to TRBJ2-1; 10 nucleotides align to TRBD2. Per the germline V gene, CDR1 is MNHEY and CDR2 is SVGAGI. Trimming took 6 bases from V and 0 from J; bases not matched to a gene: 2. The CDR3 extends over 15 amino acids. The DNA for the CDR3 is TGTGCCAGCAGACTAGCGGGGAGCTCCTACAATGAGCAGTTCTTC. Translated, it gives CASRLAGSSYNEQFF.

The chain combines TRBV6-5 with TRBJ2-7, with 7 positions matching TRBD1. Germline lookup yields CDR1 MNHEY and CDR2 SVGAGI. Trimming took 5 bases from V and 3 from J; bases not matched to a gene: 10. This CDR3 has 15 residues. The CDR3: CASSPLPGTVYEQYF. The CDR3 coding sequence is TGTGCCAGCAGTCCCCTCCCCGGGACAGTCTACGAGCAGTACTTC.

The gene calls are TRBV7-9 and TRBJ1-1; D ambiguous. This CDR3 has 11 residues. CDR1 SEHNR and CDR2 FQNEAQ come from the germline V gene (reference sequence). Trimming cost V 5 bases and J 6 bases, with 7 bases left between them. The DNA of the CDR3 is TGTGCCAGCAGCCCCTTTTCTGAAGCTTTCTTT. Protein product: CASSPFSEAFF.

This chain connects TRBV5-6 to TRBJ1-1; D gene ambiguous. The CDR3 totals 13 residues. Germline lookup yields CDR1 SGHDT and CDR2 YYEEEE. V lost 5 bases to trimming and J lost 0 bases, with 8 bases between them. CDR3 sequence (DNA): TGTGCCAGCAGTACCATTCTGAACACTGAAGCTTTCTTT. It translates to CASSTILNTEAFF.

This rearrangement joins TRBV25-1 to TRBJ1-2; D gene unclear. Germline CDR1 MGHDK, CDR2 SYGVNS. CDR3 length: 16 amino acids. V was trimmed by 0 bases and J by 1 base, leaving 12 bases between them. The CDR3 is CASSEYFRTNNYGYTF. The CDR3 DNA reads as TGTGCCAGCAGTGAATATTTCCGAACGAATAACTATGGCTACACCTTC.

The V gene is TRBV14, the J gene TRBJ2-2; D is unclear. This CDR3 region has 13 residues. V shed 2 bases and J shed 6 bases, with 7 bases lying between them. Germline V gene sequence: CDR1 SGHDN, CDR2 FVKESK. The CDR3 nucleotides are TGTGCCAGCAGCCAATACCAAGCCGGGGAGCTGTTTTTT. The encoded protein is CASSQYQAGELFF.

The genes are TRBV5-1 and TRBJ1-2; 10 bases are a match to TRBD1. V lost 4 bases to trimming and J lost 6 bases; unmatched junction nucleotides: 6. The CDR3 runs to 14 residues. In germline, CDR1 is SGHRS, CDR2 YFSETQ. Here the CDR3 DNA reads TGCGCCAGCAGCGGGACAGGGGTGGAGGATGGCTACACCTTC. Its protein product is CASSGTGVEDGYTF.

The chain employs TRBV5-8 and TRBJ1-3; tentative D call: TRBD1 (6 bases). Trimming removed 0 bases at V and 7 bases at J, with 11 bases between. Germline-derived CDR1 and CDR2 are SGHTS and YDEGEE. There are 14 residues in the CDR3. The CDR3: CASSLVTGGNTIYF. The DNA of the CDR3 is TGTGCCAGCAGCTTGGTGACAGGTGGGAACACCATATATTTT.

This clone was observed a handful of times. This chain links TRBV28 with TRBJ2-5; 7 bases match TRBD1. This CDR3 is 15 amino acids long. Germline V gene lookup returns CDR1 MDHEN and CDR2 SYDVKM. V lost 4 bases to trimming and J lost 5 bases; unmatched junction nucleotides: 10. This CDR3 reads CASSSLAGGRETQYF. CDR3 DNA sequence: TGTGCCAGCAGTTCTTTGGCAGGGGGTAGGGAGACCCAGTACTTC. The whole variable domain, filled in from reference TRBV28 and TRBJ2-5, reads DVKVTQSSRYLVKRTGEKVFLECVQDMDHENMFWYRQDPGLGLRLIYFSYDVKMKEKGDIPEGYSVSREKKERFSLILESASTNQTSMYLCASSSLAGGRETQYFGPGTRLLVL.

The gene calls are TRBV9 and TRBJ2-1; 7 bases line up with TRBD2. The CDR3 consists of 15 residues. Germline values: CDR1 SGDLS, CDR2 YYNGEE. V lost 4 bases to trimming and J lost 5 bases; unmatched junction nucleotides: 9. CDR3 residues: CASSRGDYSDNEQFF. The CDR3 nucleotides read TGTGCCAGCAGCCGGGGGGACTACTCTGACAATGAGCAGTTCTTC.

The V and J genes are TRBV7-9 and TRBJ1-5; tentatively, D is TRBD1 (6 bases). From germline, CDR1 is SEHNR and CDR2 FQNEAQ (reference sequence). Trimming removed 5 bases at V and 0 bases at J, with 14 bases between. There are 16 residues in the CDR3. The DNA for the CDR3 is TGTGCCAGCAGCCGGGGGGCAGAGCATAGCAATCAGCCCCAGCATTTT. This gives the protein CASSRGAEHSNQPQHF.

The chain links TRBV7-9 to TRBJ2-7; D is possibly TRBD1 (6 bases). CDR1 and CDR2 from the germline V gene are SEHNR and FQNEAQ (reference sequence). The CDR3 has 13 amino acids. V was trimmed by 1 base and J by 6 bases, leaving 10 bases between them. The CDR3 is CASSLVGGGEQYF. CDR3 nucleotide sequence: TGTGCCAGCAGCTTAGTAGGGGGTGGCGAGCAGTACTTC.

The chain has TRBV15 and TRBJ2-5; TRBD1 agrees at 10 bases. Germline trimming cut 0 bases from V and 4 bases from J; bases unmatched to any gene: 8. The CDR3 contains 17 residues. Germline CDR1 is LNHNV and CDR2 is YYDKDF (reference sequence). CDR3 sequence: CATSREPPGQGTETQYF. CDR3 bases: TGTGCCACCAGCAGAGAACCTCCGGGACAGGGGACAGAGACCCAGTACTTC.

Here the CDR3 reads CASSESLGQGAVYEQYF. In DNA form, the CDR3 reads TGTGCCAGCAGTGAATCCCTCGGACAGGGCGCGGTATACGAGCAGTACTTC. The chain recombines TRBV25-1 with TRBJ2-7, with 8 bases fitting TRBD1. Germline-derived CDR1 and CDR2 are MGHDK and SYGVNS. The CDR3 length is 17 residues. The V and J ends lost 1 base and 4 bases, in that order; junction bases with no gene match: 12.

The chain uses TRBV7-2 and TRBJ2-1, with D perhaps TRBD2 (5 bases). V was pared by 1 base and J by 10 bases, with 11 bases between. CDR1 and CDR2 (germline): SGHTA, FQGNSA. This CDR3 comprises 13 residues. CDR3 protein: CASSLDRAGEQFF. Written as DNA, the CDR3 is TGTGCCAGCAGCTTAGACCGGGCGGGCGAGCAGTTCTTC.

The rearrangement joins TRBV7-9 to TRBJ2-7; 8 bases align to TRBD1. This CDR3 contains 14 residues. Germline CDR1 is SEHNR and CDR2 is FQNEAQ (reference sequence). With V trimmed by 5 bases and J by 8 bases, 11 bases remained unmatched. The CDR3 reads CASSIAAGGDQQYF. CDR3 DNA: TGTGCCAGCAGCATCGCTGCAGGGGGCGACCAGCAGTACTTC.

V is TRBV5-4 and J is TRBJ2-1, with 8 bases identical to TRBD2. Germline assignment: CDR1 SGHNT and CDR2 YYREEE (reference sequence). V lost 4 bases, J lost 9 bases, and 15 bases stayed unmatched. The CDR3 is 16 amino acids. The DNA of the CDR3 is TGTGCCAGCAGCACGCCCCAGACGGGGGGGAAATTTGAGCAGTTCTTC. Translation: CASSTPQTGGKFEQFF.

The rearrangement links TRBV5-8 to TRBJ2-1, with D unclear. Germline CDR1 and CDR2: SGHTS and YDEGEE. Trimming pared 6 bases from V and 4 bases from J, leaving 17 bases between. CDR3 length: 15 amino acids. CDR3 sequence reads: CASTLRAQIYNEQFF. The CDR3 DNA reads TGTGCCAGCACCTTACGTGCCCAGATTTACAATGAGCAGTTCTTC.

The CDR3 sequence is CASSLGGRSEQYF. CDR3 DNA: TGTGCCAGCAGTTTGGGGGGAAGGTCTGAGCAGTACTTC. V and J are TRBV12-3 or TRBV12-4 and TRBJ2-7; tentatively, D is TRBD2 (6 bases). The CDR3 extends over 13 amino acids. V was trimmed by 3 bases and J by 7 bases, leaving 13 bases between them.